This T cell receptor beta chain originates from a study of blood T cell repertoires in COVID-19. The wider study: Acute and convalescent COVID-19 samples came from the United States, Italy and Spain. In each case, the material was cDNA or gDNA derived from T cells, B-cell-depleted T cells, or PBMCs.

Recruited during active infection, patients (from Seattle) were subsequently followed longitudinally. In the original workflow: Cell counts per sample came from amplifying reference gene primers. Libraries were prepared by immunoSEQ multiplex PCR; TCRdb keeps only in-frame clonotypes and omits some of them. From that table come the V and J calls and clone size; the DNA was used to work out D and trimming. The sample has 350,000 or so clones, around 90% seen once; the top ten hold just under 4%. V gave up 5 bases and J gave up 4 bases, with 14 bases separating them. CDR3 size: 14 residues. CDR1 MDHEN and CDR2 SYDVKM come from the germline V gene. This clone was seen just once.

This TCR derives from a woman aged 60-70 years with COVID-19, enrolled during active disease. The chain joins TRBV28 to TRBJ1-2; tentative D call: TRBD1 (5 bases). The sequencing sample was made of peripheral blood. As DNA, the CDR3 is TGTGCCAGCAGTATAAACGCGGGGACCTATGGCTACACCTTC. It translates to CASSINAGTYGYTF.